A selection of T cell receptor beta chains follows, all from one sample in a study of T cells in Graves' hyperthyroidism and ophthalmopathy. TCRdb reprocessed the multiplex PCR reads with MiXCR, giving one entry per CDR3 protein. This table holds 650,000 to 800,000 distinct CDR3 sequences, 45% found once. Sequences were obtained from peripheral blood or thyroid tissue (not recorded which). All receptors derive from an adult man with Graves' disease, either hyperthyroidism or ophthalmopathy (not recorded which). Both conserved end residues are trimmed from each CDR3.

J,V,CDR3
TRBJ2-2,TRBV5-1,ASSSKPSGRNSRTGELF
TRBJ1-2,TRBV15,ATSRDGRQAENYGYT
TRBJ1-6,TRBV7-9,ASSQTGHSPLH
TRBJ1-1,TRBV7-8,ASSFSSSGPTEAF
TRBJ1-1,TRBV7-9,ASSLAQGVNTEAF
TRBJ2-7,TRBV20-1,SARDPQGNDEQY
TRBJ1-1,TRBV25-1,ASDPGGADTEAF
TRBJ1-5,TRBV24-1,ATSRPGTGKH
TRBJ2-5,TRBV2,ASSASRGETQY
TRBJ2-7,TRBV7-6,ASSMDGAYEQY
TRBJ2-7,TRBV20-1,SASPTGQY
TRBJ2-7,TRBV7-8,ASSKKGTSRTYEQY
TRBJ2-6,TRBV20-1,SARGTSGANVLT
TRBJ1-5,TRBV7-9,ASSKDGNQPQH
TRBJ1-5,TRBV2,ASSPAGRDQPQH
TRBJ1-2,TRBV29-1,SVEDPGGRGGYT
TRBJ1-1,TRBV6-1,ACPGAGDTEAF
TRBJ1-5,TRBV24-1,ASGLTGINQPQH
TRBJ1-2,TRBV6-6,ASTHEGRGRLVYT
TRBJ1-1,TRBV25-1,ASSEYGARTNTEAF
TRBJ1-2,TRBV5-1,ASSHEIQSGYT
TRBJ1-1,TRBV2,ASSFGGRRQAF
TRBJ1-6,TRBV15,ATSRDVGSYNSPLH
TRBJ2-7,TRBV20-1,SAPGGGYEQY
TRBJ1-2,TRBV7-9,ASTKGMEINYGYT
TRBJ2-7,TRBV7-2,ASSLDGRGGEQY
TRBJ2-5,TRBV25-1,ASSEAPRAAHQETQY
TRBJ2-5,TRBV6-6,ASSYLGSLETQY
TRBJ2-7,TRBV12-3/TRBV12-4,ASSETSTYEQY
TRBJ1-2,TRBV29-1,SVGQGANYGYT
TRBJ1-1,TRBV7-9,ASSPPPPNTEAF
TRBJ1-2,TRBV7-9,ASSTGQGLYGYT
TRBJ2-7,TRBV29-1,SVSGAAYEQY
TRBJ2-7,TRBV29-1,SVEDGQASGGQY
TRBJ1-1,TRBV29-1,SVDSTGNTEAF
TRBJ1-1,TRBV7-9,ASSFGDTEAF
TRBJ1-3,TRBV29-1,SVVEGAGSGNTIY
TRBJ1-1,TRBV19,ASSIVGERTEAF
TRBJ1-1,TRBV29-1,SVGEVDTEAF
TRBJ1-3,TRBV15,ATSRDGGQGPGNTIY
TRBJ1-1,TRBV7-9,ASSQEGDRFSEAF
TRBJ2-5,TRBV6-1,ASSECRGRGQETQY
TRBJ2-6,TRBV29-1,SAKGQGANVLT
TRBJ2-7,TRBV7-9,ASSLEGTPHYEQY
TRBJ1-2,TRBV10-2,ASSDDTNYGYT
TRBJ2-3,TRBV9,ASSLSSGSNTDTQY
TRBJ1-6,TRBV5-1,ASSLADVYRSPLH
TRBJ2-6,TRBV7-9,ASSLTGTGLT
TRBJ2-7,TRBV9,ASSVDSRALGYEQY
TRBJ1-5,TRBV15,ATSRVGQPQH
TRBJ1-5,TRBV19,ASSMVQGNQPQH